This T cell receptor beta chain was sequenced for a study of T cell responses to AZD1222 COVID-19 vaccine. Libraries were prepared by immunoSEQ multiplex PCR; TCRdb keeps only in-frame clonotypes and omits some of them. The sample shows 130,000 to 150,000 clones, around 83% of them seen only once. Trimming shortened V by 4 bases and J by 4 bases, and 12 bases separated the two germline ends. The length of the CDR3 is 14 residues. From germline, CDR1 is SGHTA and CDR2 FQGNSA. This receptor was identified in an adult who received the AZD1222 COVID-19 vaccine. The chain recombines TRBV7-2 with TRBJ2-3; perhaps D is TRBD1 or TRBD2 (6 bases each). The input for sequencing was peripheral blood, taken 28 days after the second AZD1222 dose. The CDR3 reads CASSYLGGPDTQYF. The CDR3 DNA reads TGTGCCAGCAGCTACCTCGGGGGCCCAGATACGCAGTATTTT. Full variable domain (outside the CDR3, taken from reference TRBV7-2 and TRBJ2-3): GAGVSQSPSNKVTEKGKDVELRCDPISGHTALYWYRQSLGQGLEFLIYFQGNSAPDKSGLPSDRFSAERTGGSVSTLTIQRTQQEDSAVYLCASSYLGGPDTQYFGPGTRLTVL.